Listed below are T cell receptor beta chains from one sample, sequenced in a study of cytomegalovirus exposure and HLA in healthy donors. Here immunoSEQ multiplex PCR was the method, and the copy in TCRdb shows in-frame clones only, minus some. The repertoire consists of 150,000 to 200,000 clones, with around 79% occurring once and the leading ten covering less than 9%. Sequencing was done on a sample of PBMCs. The receptor set was obtained from a male donor in good health and CMV-seropositive. The CDR3 runs from the conserved cysteine through the conserved F or W. The order of the fields is V gene, clone size, J gene, D gene, CDR3 protein, CDR3 DNA. D genes are given only for firm matches. A row's size may be missing; if present it is once, few, many or a size class.

TRBV4-2	few	TRBJ2-3	NA	CASSQDRDRSLTDTQYF	TGTGCCAGCAGCCAAGATAGAGACAGGAGCCTCACAGATACGCAGTATTTT
TRBV4-1	NA	TRBJ1-2	TRBD1	CASSSREGAVFNYGYTF	TGCGCCAGCAGCTCTCGAGAGGGGGCGGTTTTTAACTATGGCTACACCTTC
TRBV4-1	NA	TRBJ2-7	NA	CASSQERGFYEQYF	TGCGCCAGCAGCCAAGAGCGGGGTTTCTACGAGCAGTACTTC
TRBV29-1	NA	TRBJ2-1	TRBD1	CSVERTGGNEQFF	TGCAGCGTTGAGCGGACAGGGGGCAATGAGCAGTTCTTC
TRBV5-8	NA	TRBJ1-1	NA	CASSFTVNTEAFF	TGTGCCAGCAGCTTCACGGTTAACACTGAAGCTTTCTTT
TRBV14	NA	TRBJ2-1	TRBD1	CASSLVGGPGRFF	TGTGCCAGCAGCCTAGTAGGGGGCCCGGGGAGGTTCTTC
TRBV6-1	NA	TRBJ2-7	NA	CASRARTYEQYF	TGTGCCAGCAGAGCTAGGACCTACGAGCAGTACTTC
TRBV15	few	TRBJ2-5	NA	CATSRESGWETQYF	TGTGCCACCAGCAGAGAAAGCGGGTGGGAGACCCAGTACTTC
TRBV5-6	NA	TRBJ2-4	TRBD1	CASSSIRGAKNIQYF	TGTGCCAGCAGCTCCATCAGGGGGGCCAAAAACATTCAGTACTTC
TRBV6-5	few	TRBJ2-7	NA	CASSENDIYEQYF	TGTGCCAGCAGTGAAAACGACATTTACGAGCAGTACTTC
TRBV19	NA	TRBJ2-5	NA	CASSIQGLQETQYF	TGTGCCAGTAGTATCCAGGGGTTACAAGAGACCCAGTACTTC
TRBV13	NA	TRBJ2-2	NA	CASSLLDGRGAGELFF	TGTGCCAGCAGCTTATTAGACGGTCGGGGAGCCGGGGAGCTGTTTTTT
TRBV19	NA	TRBJ2-4	NA	CASSIEILGHIQYF	TGTGCCAGTAGTATAGAAATATTGGGGCACATTCAGTACTTC
TRBV7-6	NA	TRBJ2-7	NA	CASSSSRQQYF	TGTGCCAGCAGCTCATCGAGACAACAGTACTTC
TRBV15	NA	TRBJ2-3	NA	CATSILAFPSTDTQYF	TGTGCCACCAGCATTCTAGCGTTCCCTAGCACAGATACGCAGTATTTT
TRBV7-9	NA	TRBJ2-3	TRBD2	CASSSSPTSGELDTQYF	TGTGCCAGCAGCTCCTCCCCGACTAGCGGGGAATTGGATACGCAGTATTTT
TRBV30	once	TRBJ1-2	TRBD1	CAWSGTGGGYGYTF	TGTGCCTGGTCCGGGACAGGGGGCGGCTATGGCTACACCTTC
TRBV6-5	few	TRBJ1-6	NA	CASSPTRGSPLHF	TGTGCCAGCAGTCCCACCCGGGGTTCACCCCTCCACTTT
TRBV5-1	NA	TRBJ2-3	NA	CASSFLASRTDTQYF	TGCGCCAGCAGCTTCCTAGCCTCTCGCACAGATACGCAGTATTTT
TRBV27	NA	TRBJ2-5	TRBD1	CASSLGTGGVQYF	TGTGCCAGCAGTTTGGGGACAGGGGGCGTGCAGTACTTC
TRBV6-1	once	TRBJ1-5	TRBD1	CAGQAAFNQPQHF	TGTGCCGGACAGGCTGCCTTCAATCAGCCCCAGCATTTT
TRBV30	NA	TRBJ1-2	NA	CAWSVPSGDRYTF	TGTGCCTGGAGTGTACCGTCGGGGGACCGCTACACCTTC
TRBV7-9	NA	TRBJ2-5	TRBD2	CASSLVGTSVETQYF	TGTGCCAGCAGCTTAGTCGGGACTAGCGTAGAGACCCAGTACTTC
TRBV7-5	NA	TRBJ1-2	NA	CARSCPLRQGPYPCFGYTF	NA
TRBV13	NA	TRBJ2-6	TRBD2	CASSVSGGATGANVLTF	TGTGCCAGCAGCGTTAGCGGGGGGGCAACTGGGGCCAACGTCCTGACTTTC
TRBV18	NA	TRBJ2-2	TRBD1	CASSPRQGDTGELFF	TGTGCCAGCTCACCAAGACAGGGTGACACCGGGGAGCTGTTTTTT
TRBV5-6	NA	TRBJ2-3	TRBD2	CASSTSGLAGSDTQYF	TGTGCCAGCAGCACCAGTGGACTAGCGGGTTCAGATACGCAGTATTTT
TRBV6-5	NA	TRBJ2-1	NA	CASSRTGMEQLF	TGTGCCAGCAGCCGGACCGGGATGGAGCAGCTCTTC
TRBV19	NA	TRBJ2-5	TRBD1	CASSTGQTQETQYF	TGTGCCAGTAGCACGGGACAGACACAAGAGACCCAGTACTTC
TRBV11-1	NA	TRBJ1-2	NA	CASSLDRGYGYTF	TGTGCCAGCAGCTTGGACAGAGGCTATGGCTACACCTTC
TRBV7-3	NA	TRBJ2-5	TRBD2	CASSHLSGGVETQYF	TGTGCCAGCAGCCACCTGAGCGGGGGGGTAGAGACCCAGTACTTC
TRBV5-1	NA	TRBJ2-3	TRBD1	CASGGTGGGSTDTQYF	TGCGCCAGCGGCGGGACAGGGGGCGGGAGCACAGATACGCAGTATTTT
TRBV2	few	TRBJ1-2	TRBD1	CASRTHREGGFGYTF	TGTGCCAGCAGGACTCACCGAGAAGGGGGCTTTGGCTACACCTTC
TRBV7-9	once	TRBJ2-7	NA	CASSRSSTQYF	TGTGCCAGCAGCCGCTCTAGCACGCAGTACTTC
TRBV19	NA	TRBJ1-3	TRBD1	CASSTPVRGQVAGNTIYF	TGTGCCAGTAGTACCCCCGTGAGGGGGCAGGTTGCTGGAAACACCATATATTTT
TRBV28	NA	TRBJ2-7	TRBD2	CASSVAGASYEQYF	TGTGCCAGCTCTGTAGCGGGGGCTTCCTACGAGCAGTACTTC
TRBV4-2	NA	TRBJ2-5	TRBD2	CASSQTTSGGQETQYF	TGTGCCAGCAGCCAAACCACTAGCGGGGGCCAAGAGACCCAGTACTTC
TRBV5-4	NA	TRBJ1-1	TRBD1	CASSFGTGNTEAFF	TGTGCCAGCAGCTTCGGGACAGGGAACACTGAAGCTTTCTTT
TRBV27	NA	TRBJ2-5	TRBD2	CASSFRGGRETQYF	TGTGCCAGCAGTTTCCGGGGGGGCCGGGAGACCCAGTACTTC
TRBV7-2	NA	TRBJ2-2	TRBD1	CASSWDRGSTGELFF	TGTGCCAGCAGTTGGGACAGGGGAAGTACCGGGGAGCTGTTTTTT
TRBV28	NA	TRBJ1-6	TRBD1	CASSNRGNSPLHF	TGTGCCAGCAGTAACAGGGGAAATTCACCCCTCCACTTT
TRBV2	NA	TRBJ1-5	NA	CASSRGPLGNQPQHF	TGTGCCAGCAGCCGAGGGCCGTTAGGGAATCAGCCCCAGCATTTT
TRBV5-1	NA	TRBJ2-2	NA	CASSGDRMNTGEPFF	TGCGCCAGCAGCGGTGACAGGATGAACACCGGGGAGCCGTTTTTT
TRBV7-6	NA	TRBJ2-5	NA	CASSLEATGLETQYF	TGTGCCAGCAGCTTAGAAGCAACAGGGCTAGAGACCCAGTACTTC
TRBV2	NA	TRBJ2-5	NA	CASSEHRFQETQYF	TGTGCCAGCAGTGAACACAGATTCCAAGAGACCCAGTACTTC